This TCR beta chain was retrieved from a study of T cells after yellow fever vaccination. Overall study results and limits: In post-booster samples, most primary-vaccination clones reappeared (about 95% CD4, approximately 91% CD8). There was a possibility that FACS-sorted repertoires contained abundant clonotypes contaminating from the bulk population.

CDR1 is MNHEY and CDR2 is SVGEGT in the germline V gene. There are 14 residues in the CDR3. The V gene lost 5 bases and the J gene lost 4 bases, with 14 bases spanning the gap. TCRdb recomputed calls from the 5' RACE reads with MiXCR, one row per CDR3 protein. This sample has approximately 300,000 distinct CDR3 sequences, with 13% found just once. This clonotype occurred a few times. Its antigen remains unknown. The receptor comes from a man younger than 45 who received the YFV17D yellow fever vaccine. Material: CD4+ T cells sorted from PBMCs, obtained 45 days after the yellow fever booster vaccination. J is TRBJ1-2 and V is TRBV6-2 or TRBV6-3; tentative D call: TRBD1 (6 bases). The CDR3 DNA is TGTGCCAGCAGTCGGACGGGACAATTCTATGGCTACACCTTC. Protein: CASSRTGQFYGYTF.